These 8 T cell receptor beta chains originate from one sample sequenced in a study of regulatory T cells in long-lasting Graves disease. Combining iRepertoire HTBI primers with Arm-PCR of CDR3 regions, the authors built TCR beta libraries. TCRdb itself ran the multiplex PCR reads through MiXCR, one entry per CDR3 protein. The sample lists hundreds of thousands of distinct CDR3 sequences; approximately 16% were seen once. Time point here: newly diagnosed GD, antithyroid drugs for less than 3 months. Construction of the TCR library relied on RNA isolated from PBMCs. The sample also formed part of further work on T cells in Graves' hyperthyroidism and ophthalmopathy.

The sample consisted of peripheral blood mononuclear cells (PBMCs), taken at new diagnosis, from a patient treated with antithyroid drugs. Source of these receptors: a woman aged 30 to 39 with Graves disease.

This clonotype was seen many times. The chain has TRBV18 and TRBJ2-2; 14 nucleotides align to TRBD2. The CDR3 runs 16 residues. Germline trimming cut 5 bases from V and 8 bases from J; bases unmatched to any gene: 7. Germline values: CDR1 KGHSH, CDR2 LQKENI. The CDR3 protein is CASSTGLAGASGELFF. The DNA for the CDR3 is TGTGCCAGCTCAACGGGACTAGCGGGAGCTTCGGGGGAGCTGTTTTTT.

This clonotype was recorded only once. The genes are TRBV28 and TRBJ2-1; a possible D gene is TRBD2 (6 bases). CDR1 MDHEN and CDR2 SYDVKM come from the germline V gene. The germline V and J ends were trimmed by 6 bases and 12 bases, with 21 bases remaining between them. The CDR3 runs 14 residues. In DNA form, the CDR3 reads TGTGCCAGCAGCGTTAGGGGACTTTGGGTGGGGCAGTTCTTC. It specifies CASSVRGLWVGQFF.

In the case of this clonotype: A much larger clone sits a single nucleotide away, making a read error possible. The chain has TRBV5-6 and TRBJ2-2, with TRBD2 as a possible D gene (5 bases). Germline CDR1 is SGHDT and CDR2 is YYEEEE. The length of the CDR3 is 13 residues. This CDR3 reads CASRGINTGELLF. The CDR3 DNA sequence: TGTGCCAGCAGGGGGATAAACACCGGGGAGCTGCTTTTT.

This clonotype was counted many times. The CDR3 loop is CASSLGGIVEKLFF. Written as DNA, the CDR3 is TGTGCCAGCAGTTTAGGGGGGATTGTTGAAAAACTGTTTTTT. V gene TRBV12-3 or TRBV12-4 combines with J gene TRBJ1-4; TRBD1 might be the D (5 bases). The CDR3 has 14 amino acids. The germline V and J ends were trimmed by 1 base and 7 bases, with 10 bases remaining between them.

Many counts were recorded for this clonotype. The chain is built from TRBV11-2 and TRBJ1-1, with D perhaps matching TRBD1 (5 bases). The CDR3 has 12 amino acids. Germline V gene data show CDR1 as SGHAT and CDR2 as FQNNGV. The ends were cut back, 5 bases at V and 4 bases at J, with 8 bases in the middle. CDR3 nucleotide sequence: TGTGCCAGCAGCCCCGACAGCACTGAAGCTTTCTTT. It is translated as CASSPDSTEAFF.

This clonotype has just a few counts. This sequence may be a read error, since a much larger clone differs from it by one base. The V gene is TRBV11-2, the J gene TRBJ2-1, with 8 bases that match TRBD2. Per the germline V gene, CDR1 is SGHAT and CDR2 is FQNNGV. The CDR3 runs to 15 residues. The CDR3 DNA sequence: TGTGCCAGCAGCTTTCGCGGGAGGCCAGGAGAGACCCGGTACTTC. This translates into CASSFRGRPGETRYF.

This clonotype has a count of ten or more. The J gene is TRBJ2-1, the V gene TRBV20-1; no firm D call. CDR1 DFQATT and CDR2 SNEGSKA come from the germline V gene (reference sequence). V dropped 0 bases and J dropped 5 bases, with 11 bases sitting between them. The CDR3 extends over 14 amino acids. CDR3 region: CSARDLAGHNEQFF. The CDR3 DNA reads as TGCAGTGCTAGAGATTTGGCAGGCCACAATGAGCAGTTCTTC.

The J gene is TRBJ2-7, the V gene TRBV4-1; TRBD1 matches at 8 bases. This CDR3 is 17 amino acids long. V lost 2 bases to trimming and J lost 1 base; unmatched junction nucleotides: 10. Germline V gene lookup returns CDR1 MGHRA and CDR2 YSYEKL. The CDR3 sequence: CASSQPPGTGNSYEQYF. The CDR3 DNA reads TGCGCCAGCAGCCAACCCCCCGGGACAGGAAATTCCTACGAGCAGTACTTC.